These T cell receptor beta chains were read from a single sample in a study of T cells in Graves' hyperthyroidism and ophthalmopathy. TCRdb re-called the multiplex PCR reads with MiXCR, one entry per CDR3 protein. Of about 380,000 distinct CDR3 sequences listed, roughly 15% are singletons. Sequencing input: blood. The receptors were sampled from a woman aged 30 to 39 with Graves' ophthalmopathy. Each CDR3 is given with its conserved first and last residue. D genes are given only for firm matches. Size values are once, few and many counts, or a class for expanded clones, and some rows have none.

TRBJ2-1 TRBV13 TRBD1 many CASSKRDRGGNEQFF TGTGCCAGCAGCAAGCGGGACAGGGGTGGCAATGAGCAGTTCTTC
TRBJ2-1 TRBV7-2 . . CASSLGISPTSYNEQFF TGTGCCAGCAGCTTAGGGATATCGCCGACCTCCTACAATGAGCAGTTCTTC
TRBJ1-6 TRBV2 . many CASKRPYNSPLHF TGTGCCAGCAAAAGGCCCTATAATTCACCCCTCCACTTT
TRBJ1-6 TRBV10-3 . . CAISNPLNSPLHF TGTGCCATCAGTAACCCACTGAATTCACCCCTCCACTTT
TRBJ2-1 TRBV6-1 . few CASSEAHVRSNSYNEQFF TGTGCCAGCAGTGAAGCCCATGTCCGGTCGAATTCCTACAATGAGCAGTTCTTC
TRBJ1-1 TRBV11-2 TRBD1 many CASNLFDRGDTEAFF TGTGCCAGCAACCTTTTCGACAGGGGCGACACTGAAGCTTTCTTT
TRBJ2-1 TRBV28 . many CASSPFGASYNEQFF TGTGCCAGCAGCCCGTTCGGTGCTTCCTACAATGAGCAGTTCTTC
TRBJ2-7 TRBV18 . many CASSPERGNYEQYF TGTGCCAGCTCACCGGAGAGGGGGAACTACGAGCAGTACTTC
TRBJ1-5 TRBV25-1 TRBD1 . CASSESGTGSQPQHF TGTGCCAGCAGTGAGTCCGGGACAGGGTCTCAGCCCCAGCATTTT
TRBJ1-2 TRBV6-1 . many CASRPGRDGYTF TGTGCCAGCAGACCCGGGAGGGATGGCTACACCTTC
TRBJ1-2 TRBV24-1 TRBD1 . CATSDRTGGLYGYTF TGTGCCACCAGTGACAGGACAGGAGGACTCTATGGCTACACCTTC
TRBJ2-6 TRBV12-3/TRBV12-4 . . CASCSSGANVLTF TGTGCCAGCTGTAGTTCTGGGGCCAACGTCCTGACTTTC
TRBJ1-1 TRBV29-1 . . CSVDGVASNHPVTEAFF TGCAGCGTTGATGGGGTAGCTTCGAACCATCCGGTCACTGAAGCTTTCTTT
TRBJ2-7 TRBV9 . . CASSGHSLSYEQYF TGTGCCAGCAGCGGACACTCTCTCTCCTACGAGCAGTACTTC
TRBJ2-3 TRBV2 TRBD2 many CAGRASGRTDTQYF TGTGCCGGGCGGGCTAGCGGACGCACAGATACGCAGTATTTT
TRBJ2-5 TRBV6-5 . . CASSYSMPGQETQYF TGTGCCAGCAGTTACTCGATGCCAGGGCAAGAGACCCAGTACTTC
TRBJ2-7 TRBV27 TRBD2 few CASSSGRGTSGGDYEQYF TGTGCCAGCAGCTCGGGCCGGGGGACTAGCGGGGGGGACTACGAGCAGTACTTC
TRBJ2-3 TRBV6-1 TRBD1 many CASRGTGTDTQYF TGTGCCAGCAGGGGGACAGGCACAGATACGCAGTATTTT
TRBJ2-7 TRBV28 . many CASSLGDDDSYEQYF TGTGCCAGCAGTTTGGGGGACGACGACTCCTACGAGCAGTACTTC
TRBJ2-2 TRBV19 . . CASSIISSGPTGELFF TGTGCCAGTAGTATTATTAGTTCCGGTCCCACCGGGGAGCTGTTTTTT
TRBJ2-3 TRBV28 . many CASSTNSEITDTQYF TGTGCCAGCAGTACCAACAGCGAGATCACAGATACGCAGTATTTT
TRBJ1-1 TRBV7-3 TRBD1 many CASSPLPGQGVTEAFF TGTGCCAGCAGCCCACTTCCGGGGCAGGGGGTCACTGAAGCTTTCTTT
TRBJ1-4 TRBV29-1 TRBD1 . CSVGDRGNEKLFF TGCAGCGTTGGGGACAGGGGTAATGAAAAACTGTTTTTT
TRBJ1-2 TRBV25-1 TRBD1 . CARDGQESNYGYTF TGTGCCAGAGACGGACAGGAATCTAACTATGGCTACACCTTC
TRBJ2-7 TRBV6-1 . many CASSEEAIMGGYEQYF TGTGCCAGCAGTGAAGAAGCCATTATGGGGGGCTACGAGCAGTACTTC
TRBJ1-2 TRBV7-9 . . CASSLVGHNYGYTF TGTGCCAGCAGCTTAGTGGGGCATAACTATGGCTACACCTTC
TRBJ2-3 TRBV7-2 TRBD1 many CASKRQGGSTDTQYF TGTGCCAGCAAGAGACAGGGGGGTAGCACAGATACGCAGTATTTT